The 6 T cell receptor beta chains below all came from one sample that was sequenced in a study of T cells after yellow fever vaccination. TCRdb re-analysed the 5' RACE reads in MiXCR, keeping a single row per CDR3 protein. The sample records some 96,000 distinct CDR3 sequences, almost 9% being singletons. Sequencing was performed on CD8+ T cells not binding an NS4B(214-222) dextramer, sorted from PBMCs, taken less than 18 days after the first yellow fever vaccination. These receptors came from a man aged 18 to 30 who received the YFV17D yellow fever vaccine.

The chain couples TRBV7-2 to TRBJ2-3; 13 bases fit TRBD2. This CDR3 has 16 residues. Losses at the gene ends were 7 bases for V and 4 bases for J; bases not matched to a gene: 8. The germline CDR1 and CDR2 sequences are SGHTA and FQGNSA. The CDR3 coding sequence is TGTGCCAGCACCGATACTAGCGGGGGGGCGGCAGATACGCAGTATTTT. It encodes CASTDTSGGAADTQYF.

This clonotype has more than one count but fewer than ten. CDR3 residues: CASTSGGAYNEQFF. As DNA, the CDR3 is TGCGCCAGCACAAGCGGGGGAGCCTACAATGAGCAGTTCTTC. V usage is TRBV10-2 and J usage is TRBJ2-1, with 8 nucleotides matching TRBD2. This CDR3 region has 14 residues. CDR1 WSHSY and CDR2 SAAADI come from the germline V gene. With V trimmed by 7 bases and J by 2 bases, 4 bases remained unmatched.

This clonotype was seen a handful of times. V is TRBV2 and J is TRBJ2-7; 7 nucleotides agree with TRBD1. This CDR3 has 13 residues. J gave up 3 bases and V 6 bases, and 5 bases lay outside the gene matches. Germline V gene data show CDR1 as SNHLY and CDR2 as FYNNEI. CDR3 amino acids: CASRQTGNYEQYF. The CDR3 DNA reads as TGTGCCAGCAGACAGACAGGGAACTACGAGCAGTACTTC. The variable domain in full, with the rest retrieved from reference TRBV2 and TRBJ2-7, is EPEVTQTPSHQVTQMGQEVILRCVPISNHLYFYWYRQILGQKVEFLVSFYNNEISEKSEIFDDQFSVERPDGSNFTLKIRSTKLEDSAMYFCASRQTGNYEQYFGPGTRLTVT.

This clonotype was picked up a small number of times. The chain recombines TRBV7-8 with TRBJ2-7; D remains unclear. Germline-derived CDR1 and CDR2 are SGHVS and FQNEAQ. The CDR3 is 12 amino acids. The CDR3 DNA follows: TGTGCCAGCAGCCCACCCTTAATGGAGCCGTACGTC. This encodes CASSPPLMEPYV.

About this clonotype itself: Germline is not matched at one junction end, which may reflect a read error. V is TRBV27 and J is TRBJ2-1; 7 bases line up with TRBD1. Germline CDR1 reads MNHEY; CDR2 reads SMNVEV (reference sequence). This CDR3 is built from 12 residues. The CDR3 DNA reads TGTGCCAGCAGTTTCCTCCGACAGGGCCCAATCTTC. It is translated as CASSFLRQGPIF.

This clonotype was counted only a few times. CDR3 DNA: TGCAGTGCTAGAGATGGACTAGCTAATGAGCAGTTCTTC. Translating it yields CSARDGLANEQFF. J is TRBJ2-1 and V is TRBV20-1; TRBD2 matches 8 bases. CDR1 and CDR2 from the germline V gene are DFQATT and SNEGSKA (reference sequence). The CDR3 has 13 residues. V gave up 0 bases and J gave up 7 bases; unmatched junction bases: 2.